A single T cell receptor (beta chain) is shown here with its context. Its antigen is unknown. Germline CDR1 reads DFQATT; CDR2 reads SNEGSKA (reference sequence). The V end lost 2 bases, the J end lost 5 bases, and 9 bases lay between the germline ends. This CDR3 contains 13 residues. The sample originates from a study of regulatory T cells in long-lasting Graves disease. The overall study: The definition of persistent Graves' disease was over 5 years of antithyroid drugs with positive TSH receptor antibodies. Findings and caveats of the study: There were preferences for TRBV28, TRBJ1-2 and TRBJ2-5 in persistent disease. Peripheral blood, not thyroid tissue, was the sole material studied.

Sample time point: persistent/refractory GD, antithyroid drugs over 5 years with positive TRAb. After RNA was extracted from PBMCs, the TCR library was made from it. Construction of the TCR beta libraries employed iRepertoire HTBI primers in conjunction with Arm-PCR of CDR3 regions. TCRdb reprocessed the multiplex PCR reads with MiXCR, giving one entry per CDR3 protein. The table lists around 400,000 distinct CDR3 sequences, roughly a quarter of them singletons, with about 27% in the top ten. The rearrangement links TRBV20-1 to TRBJ1-4; the D is unclear. The clonotype was recovered from a female donor with Graves disease. Here the sequenced sample was peripheral blood mononuclear cells (PBMCs), taken when the disease was refractory, from a patient treated with antithyroid drugs. CDR3 region: CSARSGINEKLFF. In nucleotides, the CDR3 is TGCAGTGCTAGATCGGGAATAAATGAAAAACTGTTTTTT.